Below are 14 T cell receptor beta chains sequenced from a single sample in a study of blood T cells in healthy people across ages. Through a sample-barcoded 5' primer and a J-beta primer mix, a second PCR was run for 7 to 11 cycles. MiXCR was run by TCRdb on the 5' RACE reads, yielding one entry per CDR3 protein. This table holds roughly 1 million distinct CDR3 sequences, 20% to 25% found once. These sequences were also reported in another study, on T cells of mothers and their children.

What was sequenced was blood. These receptors originate from a girl aged 2-9 years in good health.

V gene TRBV28 combines with J gene TRBJ2-1; 8 bases are a match to TRBD2. The CDR3 totals 14 residues. The trim removed 5 bases at V and 8 bases at J, leaving 8 bases unmatched. Germline CDR1 is MDHEN and CDR2 is SYDVKM. The DNA for the CDR3 is TGTGCCAGCAGTCCACCGGGACTAGTCGATGAGCAGTTCTTC. Residues: CASSPPGLVDEQFF.

This clonotype was counted at least ten times. The V gene is TRBV4-1, the J gene TRBJ1-5; 12 bases align to TRBD1. J lost 7 bases, V lost 3 bases, and 7 bases had no gene match. CDR1 is MGHRA and CDR2 is YSYEKL in the germline V gene. The length of the CDR3 is 16 residues. DNA for the CDR3: TGCGCCAGCAGCCAGGGGGACAGGGGGCTGGGACAGCCCCAGCATTTT. Residues: CASSQGDRGLGQPQHF.

The CDR3 here is CSVGLDSSYEQYF. CDR3 sequence (DNA): TGCAGCGTTGGGCTGGACAGCTCCTACGAGCAGTACTTC. The genes are TRBV29-1 and TRBJ2-7; tentative D call: TRBD1 (6 bases). The CDR3 has 13 residues. The ends were cut back, 4 bases at V and 0 bases at J, with 10 bases in the middle. Germline assignment: CDR1 SQVTM and CDR2 ANQGSEA.

The chain recombines TRBV7-9 with TRBJ2-5; tentatively, D is TRBD2 (7 bases). CDR3 length equals 18 residues. Trimming shortened V by 3 bases and J by 4 bases, and 24 bases separated the two germline ends. Germline loops: CDR1 SEHNR, CDR2 FQNEAQ (reference sequence). CDR3 coding DNA: TGTGCCAGCAGCTTGGGGGGGGCCGGCTCGCTCTCGGGAGAGACCCAGTACTTC. This encodes CASSLGGAGSLSGETQYF.

The rearrangement uses TRBV6-1 and TRBJ1-5; perhaps TRBD1 as D (6 bases). This CDR3 comprises 17 residues. V was shortened by 11 bases and J by 2 bases, with 25 bases between the two germline ends. Germline CDR1 and CDR2: MNHNS and SASEGT. This CDR3 reads CAVGPGNRVGGNQPQHF. Here the CDR3 DNA reads TGTGCCGTCGGCCCCGGGAACAGGGTAGGAGGCAATCAGCCCCAGCATTTT.

This chain connects TRBV6-1 to TRBJ2-7; 8 bases are shared with TRBD2. The ends lost 8 bases at V and 6 bases at J; junction bases unmatched: 24. The CDR3 has 18 residues. Germline CDR1 and CDR2: MNHNS and SASEGT. The CDR3 spells CASAKSHSTGTRRPEQYF. The CDR3 nucleotides are TGTGCCAGCGCAAAATCACATTCTACCGGGACTAGAAGGCCCGAGCAGTACTTC.

In its sample, this clonotype was seen a few times. V usage is TRBV12-3 or TRBV12-4 and J usage is TRBJ2-3, with 8 positions matching TRBD1. The CDR3 loop spans 14 amino acids. J was trimmed by 5 bases and V by 8 bases; bases with no gene match: 9. The CDR3 spells CASDPGGSGDTQYF. The CDR3 DNA reads as TGTGCCAGCGACCCAGGGGGCAGCGGAGATACGCAGTATTTT.

V usage is TRBV7-2 and J usage is TRBJ1-3, with D unclear. The V gene's germline CDR1 is SGHTA and CDR2 FQGNSA. The CDR3 covers 15 residues. V was cut by 3 bases and J by 0 bases, with 9 bases left in between. The CDR3: CASSFTTFSGNTIYF. For the CDR3, the DNA is TGTGCCAGCAGCTTCACTACCTTCTCTGGAAACACCATATATTTT.

This clonotype was counted between two and nine times. The V call is TRBV3-1, the J call TRBJ1-2; no firm D call. There are 12 residues in the CDR3. Trimming cost V 2 bases and J 6 bases, with 7 bases left between them. Germline V gene lookup returns CDR1 LGHDT and CDR2 YNNKEL (reference sequence). The CDR3 sequence: CASSQHGDGYTF. In DNA form, the CDR3 reads TGTGCCAGCAGCCAACATGGGGATGGCTACACCTTC.

The gene calls are TRBV24-1 and TRBJ2-1, with 8 positions matching TRBD1. This CDR3 has 19 residues. J was trimmed by 6 bases and V by 4 bases; bases with no gene match: 19. Looked up from germline, CDR1 is KGHDR and CDR2 is SFDVKD. In DNA form, the CDR3 reads TGTGCCACCAGTGACCCTACACCAACGCCGGGACAGGCTCCCAATGAGCAGTTCTTC. Amino acids: CATSDPTPTPGQAPNEQFF.

The chain has TRBV28 and TRBJ1-4; D remains ambiguous. CDR1 is MDHEN and CDR2 is SYDVKM in the germline V gene. The V and J ends lost 3 bases and 4 bases respectively, with 15 bases between them. CDR3 length equals 16 residues. CDR3 nucleotides: TGTGCCAGCAGTTTGTTCGGCGGATACGATAATGAAAAACTGTTTTTT. Translation gives CASSLFGGYDNEKLFF.

The CDR3 DNA sequence: TGTGCCAGCAGTTTCAGCGGGAGCGGGAAGGGGCACGAGCAGTACTTC. As protein: CASSFSGSGKGHEQYF. The chain recombines TRBV7-9 with TRBJ2-5; 8 nucleotides match TRBD2. The J call may be mistaken, given a closer DNA end match to TRBJ2-7. In germline, CDR1 is SEHNR, CDR2 FQNEAQ (reference sequence). The CDR3 runs 16 residues.

The chain couples TRBV25-1 to TRBJ2-5, with D unclear. The CDR3 is made up of 13 amino acids. The V gene's germline CDR1 is MGHDK and CDR2 SYGVNS. V shed 2 bases and J shed 5 bases, with 9 bases lying between them. CDR3 residues: CASSENGMETQYF. For the CDR3, the DNA is TGTGCCAGCAGTGAAAATGGAATGGAGACCCAGTACTTC. Filled out from reference TRBV25-1 and TRBJ2-5, the complete variable domain reads EADIYQTPRYLVIGTGKKITLECSQTMGHDKMYWYQQDPGMELHLIHYSYGVNSTEKGDLSSESTVSRIRTEHFPLTLESARPSHTSQYLCASSENGMETQYFGPGTRLLVL.

This clonotype has only one observation. V and J are TRBV29-1 and TRBJ2-7; D is unclear. The CDR3 is 11 residues long. Trimming removed 6 bases from V and 5 bases from J, with 11 bases in between. Germline-derived CDR1 and CDR2 are SQVTM and ANQGSEA. DNA for the CDR3: TGCAGCGTCTCCCCCCAAAACGAGCAGTACTTC. It encodes CSVSPQNEQYF.